This TCR beta chain was retrieved from a study of blood T cell repertoires in COVID-19. Study-level information: Acute and convalescent COVID-19 samples came from the United States, Italy and Spain.

V was clipped by 6 bases and J by 4 bases; unmatched bases: 3. The CDR3 is 13 amino acids. Germline-derived CDR1 and CDR2 are LNHNV and YYDKDF (reference sequence). The authors' processing: Using reference gene primer amplification, nucleated cell counts were estimated. TCRdb's table, derived via immunoSEQ multiplex PCR, lists solely in-frame clones and lacks some. V and J calls plus clone size are reproduced from that table; the DNA served to infer D and trimming. Among roughly 300,000 clones, 80% to 95% were seen once, and the ten largest hold nearly 7%. The chain has TRBV15 and TRBJ1-5, with 7 nucleotides matching TRBD1. The sequence derives from a woman aged 25 to 39 with COVID-19, enrolled during active disease. The specimen sequenced was peripheral blood. The CDR3 here is CATSDRANQPQHF. The CDR3 region has the DNA TGTGCCACCAGTGACAGGGCAAATCAGCCCCAGCATTTT.